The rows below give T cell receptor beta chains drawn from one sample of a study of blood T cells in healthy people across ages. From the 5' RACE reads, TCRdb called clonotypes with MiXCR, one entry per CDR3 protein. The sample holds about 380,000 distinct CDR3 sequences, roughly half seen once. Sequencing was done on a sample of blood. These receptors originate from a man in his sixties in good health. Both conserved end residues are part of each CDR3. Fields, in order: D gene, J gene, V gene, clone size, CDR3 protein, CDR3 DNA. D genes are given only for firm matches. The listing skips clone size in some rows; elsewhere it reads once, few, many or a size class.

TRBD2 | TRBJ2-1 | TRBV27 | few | CASSSGLRGDEQFF | TGTGCCAGCAGTTCCGGACTTCGGGGGGATGAGCAGTTCTTC
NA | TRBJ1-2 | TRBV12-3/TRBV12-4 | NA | CASRKGPPDGYTF | TGTGCCAGCAGGAAGGGCCCGCCGGACGGCTACACCTTC
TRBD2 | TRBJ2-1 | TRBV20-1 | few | CSARPRGLLSEQFF | TGCAGTGCTAGACCCCGGGGACTACTTAGTGAGCAGTTCTTC
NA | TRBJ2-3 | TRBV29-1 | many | CSVVPATEGPDTQYF | TGCAGCGTTGTCCCCGCTACGGAGGGTCCTGATACGCAGTATTTT
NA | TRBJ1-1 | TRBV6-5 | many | CASRGGWTEAFF | TGTGCCAGCAGGGGCGGATGGACTGAAGCTTTCTTT
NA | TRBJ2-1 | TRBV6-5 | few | CASRTLDSRRHEQFF | TGTGCCAGCAGAACCCTGGACAGCAGGAGGCATGAGCAGTTCTTC
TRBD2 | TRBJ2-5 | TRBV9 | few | CASSFRTSAGETQYF | TGTGCCAGCAGCTTCCGGACTAGCGCAGGAGAGACCCAGTACTTC
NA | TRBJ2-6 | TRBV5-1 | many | CASSFMASGANVLTF | TGCGCCAGCAGCTTCATGGCCTCTGGGGCCAACGTCCTGACTTTC
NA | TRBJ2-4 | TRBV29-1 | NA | CSVEGGRGKNIQYF | TGCAGCGTTGAAGGTGGGCGGGGCAAAAACATTCAGTACTTC
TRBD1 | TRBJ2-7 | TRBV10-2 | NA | CASRAGQGTYEQYF | TGCGCCAGCAGAGCGGGACAGGGAACCTACGAGCAGTACTTC
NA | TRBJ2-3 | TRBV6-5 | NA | CASRRGGADTQYF | TGTGCCAGCAGGAGGGGGGGGGCAGATACGCAGTATTTT
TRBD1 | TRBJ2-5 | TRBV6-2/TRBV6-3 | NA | CASSNTGQAWETQYF | TGTGCCAGCAGTAACACCGGACAGGCTTGGGAGACCCAGTACTTC
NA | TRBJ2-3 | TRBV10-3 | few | CAISDGQGTDTQYF | TGTGCCATCAGTGATGGGCAGGGGACGGATACGCAGTATTTT
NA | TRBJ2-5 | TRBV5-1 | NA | CASSMEGEETQYF | TGCGCCAGCAGCATGGAGGGTGAAGAGACCCAGTACTTC
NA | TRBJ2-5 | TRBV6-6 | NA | CASSGEVSERTQYF | TGTGCCAGCAGCGGGGAGGTGTCGGAGCGGACCCAGTACTTC
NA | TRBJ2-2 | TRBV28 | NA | CASSLRYGLRDTGELFF | TGTGCCAGCAGCCTGCGTTATGGCCTAAGGGACACCGGGGAGCTGTTTTTT
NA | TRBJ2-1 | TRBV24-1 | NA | CATSDPYNEQFF | TGTGCCACCAGTGACCCTTACAATGAGCAGTTCTTC
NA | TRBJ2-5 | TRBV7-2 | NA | CASSIDQGRETQYF | TGTGCCAGCAGCATTGACCAGGGGCGGGAGACCCAGTACTTC
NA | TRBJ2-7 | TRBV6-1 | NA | CASGSPTSYEQYF | TGTGCCAGCGGGTCCCCAACCTCCTACGAGCAGTACTTC
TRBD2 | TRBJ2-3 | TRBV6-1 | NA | CASRPVGLAVTDTQYF | TGTGCCAGCAGGCCAGTCGGACTAGCGGTCACAGATACGCAGTATTTT
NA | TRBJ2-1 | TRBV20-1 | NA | CSASQDHNEQFF | TGCAGTGCTAGTCAGGACCACAATGAGCAGTTCTTC
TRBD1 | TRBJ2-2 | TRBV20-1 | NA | CSAKPGTGDTGELFF | TGCAGTGCTAAACCCGGGACAGGCGACACCGGGGAGCTGTTTTTT
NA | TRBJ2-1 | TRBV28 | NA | CASTRGRNSYNEQFF | TGTGCCAGCACCCGAGGAAGGAACTCCTACAATGAGCAGTTCTTC
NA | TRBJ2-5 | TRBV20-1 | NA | CSATLARRETQYF | TGCAGTGCTACTCTAGCGCGGAGGGAGACCCAGTACTTC
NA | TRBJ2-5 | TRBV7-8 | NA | CASSLNRETQYF | TGTGCCAGCAGCCTAAATCGAGAGACCCAGTACTTC
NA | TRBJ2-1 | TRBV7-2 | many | CASSLAGRGTVKEQFF | TGTGCCAGCAGCTTAGCGGGCAGGGGAACCGTTAAGGAGCAGTTCTTC
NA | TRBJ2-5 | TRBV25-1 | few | CASSELAGGETQYF | TGTGCCAGCAGTGAATTGGCTGGGGGGGAGACCCAGTACTTC
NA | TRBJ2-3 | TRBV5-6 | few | CASSLASVDTQYF | TGTGCCAGCAGCTTGGCAAGTGTTGATACGCAGTATTTT
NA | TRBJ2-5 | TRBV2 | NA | CASNRDEQETQYF | TGTGCCAGCAACCGGGACGAACAAGAGACCCAGTACTTC
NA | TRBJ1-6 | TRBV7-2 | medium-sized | CASSSEVSIRSSPLHF | TGTGCCAGCAGCTCTGAGGTCTCAATACGTAGTTCACCCCTCCACTTT
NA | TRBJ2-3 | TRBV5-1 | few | CASSAAFTDTQYF | TGCGCCAGCTCGGCTGCATTCACAGATACGCAGTATTTT
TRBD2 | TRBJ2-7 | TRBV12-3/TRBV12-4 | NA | CASSGTSGIQHFSYEQYF | TGTGCCAGCAGTGGGACTAGCGGCATTCAGCACTTTTCCTACGAGCAGTACTTC
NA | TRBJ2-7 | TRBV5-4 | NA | CASKPWTGAAHEQYF | TGTGCCAGCAAACCCTGGACCGGGGCAGCCCACGAGCAGTACTTC
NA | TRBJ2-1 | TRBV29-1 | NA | CSVTPAYNEQFF | TGCAGCGTGACACCTGCCTACAATGAGCAGTTCTTC
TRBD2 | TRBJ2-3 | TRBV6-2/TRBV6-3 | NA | CASSGLAGNTGDTQYF | TGTGCCAGCAGTGGACTAGCGGGAAACACGGGAGATACGCAGTATTTT
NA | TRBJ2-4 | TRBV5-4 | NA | CASSSGLPRDIQYF | TGTGCCAGCAGCTCCGGACTGCCGCGGGACATTCAGTACTTC
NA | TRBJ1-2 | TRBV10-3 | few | CAIAKDTNYGYTF | TGTGCCATCGCTAAGGACACTAACTATGGCTACACCTTC
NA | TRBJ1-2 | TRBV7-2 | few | CASSLRVTPNYGYTF | TGTGCCAGCAGCTTGCGGGTCACACCTAACTATGGCTACACCTTC
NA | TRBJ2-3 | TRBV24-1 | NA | CATSVGGAGDTQYF | TGTGCCACCAGTGTAGGGGGGGCCGGGGATACGCAGTATTTT
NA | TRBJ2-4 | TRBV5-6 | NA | CASSPAFSLAKNIQYF | TGTGCCAGCAGCCCGGCCTTCAGTCTAGCCAAAAACATTCAGTACTTC
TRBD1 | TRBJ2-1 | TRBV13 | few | CASSRDSASYNEQFF | TGTGCCAGCAGCAGGGACAGCGCCTCCTACAATGAGCAGTTCTTC
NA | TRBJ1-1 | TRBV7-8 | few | CASSSGSRSSSKGRTEAFF | TGTGCCAGCAGCTCGGGCTCGCGTAGTAGTAGCAAGGGGAGAACTGAAGCTTTCTTT
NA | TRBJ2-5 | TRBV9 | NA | CVSTRGSGSKETQYF | TGTGTCAGCACGAGAGGTTCCGGATCGAAAGAGACCCAGTACTTC
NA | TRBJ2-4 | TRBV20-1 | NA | CSARLGRGSLEQYF | TGCAGTGCTAGACTCGGGAGAGGAAGCTTGGAGCAGTACTTC